What follows is one T cell receptor (beta chain) and its context. What it binds is unknown. Clones were sequenced by immunoSEQ multiplex PCR, and TCRdb holds only the in-frame ones, with some missing. The sample comprises a few hundred thousand clones, roughly 89% of which are singletons, and about 0.8% rests with the top ten. This entry is derived from a study of cytomegalovirus exposure and HLA in healthy donors. With V trimmed by 0 bases and J by 1 base, 6 bases remained unmatched. The CDR3 covers 16 residues. Germline assignment: CDR1 MDHEN and CDR2 SYDVKM. General study findings and limits: The study found most TCR sequences rare, yet found some public TCRs in many donors. In vitro assays verified that three CMV-associated chains recognized CMV antigens specifically. It was 150 to 200 TCR beta chains that were listed as cytomegalovirus-associated.

The J gene is TRBJ2-7, the V gene TRBV28; 7 bases match TRBD1. Sequenced input: PBMCs. This clonotype was obtained from a woman aged 18-35 years in good health and CMV-seronegative. The CDR3: CASSLWTGKSSYEQYF. CDR3 nucleotides: TGTGCCAGCAGTTTATGGACAGGGAAGTCATCCTACGAGCAGTACTTC. The full variable domain, with the rest looked up from reference TRBV28 and TRBJ2-7, is DVKVTQSSRYLVKRTGEKVFLECVQDMDHENMFWYRQDPGLGLRLIYFSYDVKMKEKGDIPEGYSVSREKKERFSLILESASTNQTSMYLCASSLWTGKSSYEQYFGPGTRLTVT.